This is a list of T cell receptor beta chains from one sample in a study of blood T cell repertoires in COVID-19. TCRdb's copy holds only in-frame clones and misses some; the assay was immunoSEQ multiplex PCR. The sample shows approximately 250,000 clones, approximately 80% of them seen only once. The sequencing sample was made of peripheral blood. The receptors were gathered from a woman aged 45-59 years with acute or convalescent COVID-19. The CDR3 runs from the conserved cysteine through the conserved F or W. The D gene is left open where the match is weak. Part of the rows lack a size; the others show once, few, many or a class for expanded clones.

TRBJ2-5 . . TRBV10-3 TGTGCCATCAGTGAGTCGAGGGCAGAGACCCAGTACTTC CAISESRAETQYF
TRBJ1-1 . . TRBV18 TGTGCCAGCTCCGGACAGATGAACACTGAAGCTTTCTTT CASSGQMNTEAFF
TRBJ1-4 many TRBD1 TRBV7-9 TGTGCCAGCAGCTTGGGGACAGGCTATGAAAAACTGTTTTTT CASSLGTGYEKLFF
TRBJ1-3 few . TRBV2 TGTGCCAGCTCGAGCTCCAGGGGCGGAAACACCATATATTTT CASSSSRGGNTIYF
TRBJ2-7 . TRBD2 TRBV5-5 TGTGCCAGCAGCATCCTGGGGGGGACGTCTAGCTCCTACGAGCAGTACTTC CASSILGGTSSSYEQYF
TRBJ1-6 . . TRBV9 TGTGCCAGCAGCGTAGACGCGAGCTCCTATAATTCACCCCTCCACTTT CASSVDASSYNSPLHF
TRBJ2-1 . TRBD1 TRBV7-9 TGTGCCAGCAGTTCCCCACAGGGGGCCCATTACAATGAGCAGTTCTTC CASSSPQGAHYNEQFF
TRBJ2-2 . . TRBV4-1 TGCGCCAGCAGCCACCGACCGGGACAAGCGAACACCGGGGAGCTGTTTTTT CASSHRPGQANTGELFF
TRBJ2-3 . . TRBV5-1 TGCGCCAGCAGTTACACCCAACAGGGTGATACGCAGTATTTT CASSYTQQGDTQYF
TRBJ2-7 once . TRBV28 TGTGCCAGCAGTTCCTTGGGGGGGGGCCCCAAGACCTACGAGCAGTACTTC CASSSLGGGPKTYEQYF
TRBJ2-5 . TRBD2 TRBV20-1 TGCAGTGCTAGTTTACTAGCGGGGGGGCTGGGGACCCAGTACTTC CSASLLAGGLGTQYF